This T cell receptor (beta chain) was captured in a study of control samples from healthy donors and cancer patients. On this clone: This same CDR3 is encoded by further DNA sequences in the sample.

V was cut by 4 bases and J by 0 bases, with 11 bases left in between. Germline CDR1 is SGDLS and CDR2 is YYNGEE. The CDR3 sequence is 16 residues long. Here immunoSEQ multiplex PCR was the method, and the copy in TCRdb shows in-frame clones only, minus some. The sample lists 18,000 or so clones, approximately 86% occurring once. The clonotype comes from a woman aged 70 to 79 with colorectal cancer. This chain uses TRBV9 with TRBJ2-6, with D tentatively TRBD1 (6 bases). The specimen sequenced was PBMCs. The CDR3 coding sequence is TGTGCCAGCAGCTCTGACAGGAGCTCTGGGGCCAACGTCCTGACTTTC. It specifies CASSSDRSSGANVLTF.